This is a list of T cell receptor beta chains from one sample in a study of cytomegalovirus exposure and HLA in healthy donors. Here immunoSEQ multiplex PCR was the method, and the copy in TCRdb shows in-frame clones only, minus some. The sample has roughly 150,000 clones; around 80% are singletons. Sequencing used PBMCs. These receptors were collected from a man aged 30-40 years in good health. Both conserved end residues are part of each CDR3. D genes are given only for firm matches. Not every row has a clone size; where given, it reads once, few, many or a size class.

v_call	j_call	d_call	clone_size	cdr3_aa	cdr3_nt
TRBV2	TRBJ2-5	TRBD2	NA	CASRASGRETQYF	TGTGCCAGCAGGGCTAGCGGCCGGGAGACCCAGTACTTC
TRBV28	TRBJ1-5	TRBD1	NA	CASRRNNRDRFNQPQHF	TGTGCCAGCAGACGAAATAACCGGGACAGGTTCAATCAGCCCCAGCATTTT
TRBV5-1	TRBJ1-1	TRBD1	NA	CASSGTGMNTEAFF	TGCGCCAGCAGCGGGACAGGGATGAACACTGAAGCTTTCTTT
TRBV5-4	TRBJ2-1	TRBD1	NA	CASSQDGTGGYNEQFF	TGTGCCAGCAGCCAAGATGGGACAGGGGGCTACAATGAGCAGTTCTTC
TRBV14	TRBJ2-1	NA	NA	CASSQGLILQGQFF	TGTGCCAGCAGCCAAGGACTGATCCTACAGGGGCAGTTCTTC
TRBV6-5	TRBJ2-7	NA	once	CASRFRDISYEQYF	TGTGCCAGCAGATTCCGGGACATCTCCTACGAGCAGTACTTC
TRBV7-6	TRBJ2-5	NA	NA	CASGQAQETQYF	TGTGCCAGCGGGCAGGCCCAAGAGACCCAGTACTTC
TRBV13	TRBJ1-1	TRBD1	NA	CASSGQGRTEAFF	TGTGCCAGCAGCGGACAGGGTAGAACTGAAGCTTTCTTT
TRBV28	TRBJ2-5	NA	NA	CASSLWGKGEEETQYF	TGTGCCAGCAGTTTATGGGGCAAAGGGGAGGAAGAGACCCAGTACTTC
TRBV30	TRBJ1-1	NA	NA	CAWTRQVNTEAFF	TGTGCCTGGACCCGCCAGGTGAACACTGAAGCTTTCTTT
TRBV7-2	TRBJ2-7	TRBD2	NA	CASSLYAGEAYEQYF	TGTGCCAGCAGCTTATACGCGGGAGAGGCCTACGAGCAGTACTTC
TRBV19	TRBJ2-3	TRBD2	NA	CASSPDLAGFSTDTQYF	TGTGCCAGTAGTCCGGATCTAGCGGGATTTAGCACAGATACGCAGTATTTT
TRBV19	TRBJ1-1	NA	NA	CASSKRNTEAFF	TGTGCCAGTAGTAAGAGGAACACTGAAGCTTTCTTT
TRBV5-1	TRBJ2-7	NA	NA	CASSLLSTSYEQYF	TGCGCCAGCAGCTTGTTGAGCACTTCCTACGAGCAGTACTTC
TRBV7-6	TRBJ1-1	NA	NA	CASSLAGGGTEAFF	TGTGCCAGCAGCTTAGCAGGGGGAGGGACTGAAGCTTTCTTT
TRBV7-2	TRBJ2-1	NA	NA	CASSLVITGARNNEQFF	TGTGCCAGCAGCTTAGTAATCACGGGAGCTAGGAACAATGAGCAGTTCTTC
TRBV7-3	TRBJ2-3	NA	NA	CASSPSQGGVDTQYF	TGTGCCAGCAGCCCCTCCCAGGGCGGGGTGGATACGCAGTATTTT
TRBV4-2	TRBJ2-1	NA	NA	CASSQDPQGGNEQFF	TGTGCCAGCAGCCAAGATCCTCAGGGTGGAAATGAGCAGTTCTTC
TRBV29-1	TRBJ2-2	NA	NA	CSVEGRGKGGELFF	TGCAGCGTTGAAGGCAGGGGAAAAGGCGGGGAGCTGTTTTTT
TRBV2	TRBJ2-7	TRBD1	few	CASSGTGVPYEQYF	TGTGCCAGTTCCGGGACAGGGGTCCCCTACGAGCAGTACTTC
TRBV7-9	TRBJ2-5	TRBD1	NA	CASSLALGDSKRGYF	TGTGCCAGCAGCTTAGCGCTGGGGGACAGCAAGAGAGGGTACTTC
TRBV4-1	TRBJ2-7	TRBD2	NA	CASSQAAGGEQYF	TGCGCCAGCAGCCAAGCAGCGGGAGGCGAGCAGTACTTC
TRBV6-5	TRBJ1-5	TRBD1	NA	CASSPGTGNQPQHF	TGTGCCAGCAGCCCCGGGACAGGGAATCAGCCCCAGCATTTT
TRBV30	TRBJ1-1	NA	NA	CAWSVGGGVEAFF	TGTGCCTGGAGTGTAGGTGGGGGGGTTGAAGCTTTCTTT
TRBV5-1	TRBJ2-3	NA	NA	CASSGSSADTQYF	TGCGCCAGCAGCGGATCGAGCGCAGATACGCAGTATTTT
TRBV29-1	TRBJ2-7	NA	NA	CSVKREYEQYF	TGCAGCGTAAAAAGGGAGTACGAGCAGTACTTC
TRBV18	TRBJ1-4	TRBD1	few	CASSPLPGTGGEKLFF	TGTGCCAGCTCACCCCTGCCGGGGACAGGGGGCGAAAAACTGTTTTTT
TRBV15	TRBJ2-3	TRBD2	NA	CATSLGLATDTQYF	TGTGCCACCAGCTTGGGACTAGCGACAGATACGCAGTATTTT
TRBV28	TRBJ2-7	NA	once	CASSFQSGGNEQYF	TGTGCCAGCAGTTTCCAGTCGGGGGGCAACGAGCAGTACTTC
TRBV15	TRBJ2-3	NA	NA	CATSRAGTGGADTQYF	TGTGCCACCAGCAGAGCCGGGACTGGGGGGGCGGATACGCAGTATTTT
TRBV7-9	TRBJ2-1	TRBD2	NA	CASSPSGRPSAYNEQFF	TGTGCCAGCAGCCCCAGCGGGAGGCCCTCGGCCTACAATGAGCAGTTCTTC
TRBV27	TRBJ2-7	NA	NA	CASSLAGSYEQYF	TGTGCCAGCAGTTTGGCAGGATCCTACGAGCAGTACTTC
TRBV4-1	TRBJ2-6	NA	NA	CASSDGGGGANVLTF	TGCGCCAGCAGCGATGGGGGAGGTGGGGCCAACGTCCTGACTTTC
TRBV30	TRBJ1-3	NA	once	CAWGSLGSSGNTIYF	TGTGCCTGGGGATCCCTGGGGAGCTCTGGAAACACCATATATTTT
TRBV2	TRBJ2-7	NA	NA	CASRPPPDSYEQYF	TGTGCCAGCAGGCCACCCCCAGATTCCTACGAGCAGTACTTC
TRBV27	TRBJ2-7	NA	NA	CASRDYSSSYEQYF	TGTGCCAGCAGGGACTACTCCAGCTCCTACGAGCAGTACTTC
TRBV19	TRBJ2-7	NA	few	CASSIRRSYEQYF	TGTGCCAGTAGTATCCGCCGGTCCTACGAGCAGTACTTC
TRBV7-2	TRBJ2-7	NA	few	CASSFSRIAYEQYF	TGTGCCAGCAGCTTTAGTAGAATAGCCTACGAGCAGTACTTC
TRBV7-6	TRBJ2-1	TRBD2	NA	CASSPPGTSDINEQFF	TGTGCCAGCAGCCCTCCCGGGACTAGTGATATCAATGAGCAGTTCTTC
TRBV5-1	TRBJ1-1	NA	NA	CASSQGHQNTEAFF	TGCGCCAGCAGCCAAGGACACCAGAACACTGAAGCTTTCTTT
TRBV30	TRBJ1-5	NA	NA	CAWTPRGGYQPQHF	TGTGCCTGGACCCCTCGAGGGGGTTATCAGCCCCAGCATTTT
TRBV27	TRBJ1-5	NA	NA	CASSFSGSNQPQHF	TGTGCCAGCAGTTTCTCAGGGTCCAATCAGCCCCAGCATTTT
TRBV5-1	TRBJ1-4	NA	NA	CASSPGSFATNEKLFF	TGCGCCAGCAGCCCAGGGTCCTTTGCAACTAATGAAAAACTGTTTTTT
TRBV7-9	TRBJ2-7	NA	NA	CASTSSPAADEQYF	TGTGCCAGCACCTCCAGCCCCGCCGCGGACGAGCAGTACTTC
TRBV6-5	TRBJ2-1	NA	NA	CASSLDRYNEQFF	TGTGCCAGCAGTCTCGACAGGTACAATGAGCAGTTCTTC
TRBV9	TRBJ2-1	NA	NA	CASSVAGGSSYNEQFF	TGTGCCAGCAGCGTAGCTGGGGGGAGTTCCTACAATGAGCAGTTCTTC
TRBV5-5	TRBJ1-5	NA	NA	CASRGGESNQPQHF	TGTGCCAGCAGGGGAGGGGAGAGCAATCAGCCCCAGCATTTT
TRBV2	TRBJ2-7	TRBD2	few	CASTQTSGTGEQYF	TGTGCCAGCACGCAGACTAGCGGGACGGGGGAGCAGTACTTC
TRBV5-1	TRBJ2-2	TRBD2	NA	CASTSGGSDTGELFF	TGCGCCAGCACCTCTGGCGGGAGCGACACCGGGGAGCTGTTTTTT
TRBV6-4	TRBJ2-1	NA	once	CASSGSESSYNEQFF	TGTGCCAGCAGTGGGTCGGAGAGCTCCTACAATGAGCAGTTCTTC
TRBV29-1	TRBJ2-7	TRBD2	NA	CSVELAGSYEQYF	TGCAGCGTTGAACTAGCGGGCTCCTACGAGCAGTACTTC
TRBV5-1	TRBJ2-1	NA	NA	CASSLGSGDHEQFF	TGCGCCAGCAGCTTGGGTAGCGGAGACCATGAGCAGTTCTTC
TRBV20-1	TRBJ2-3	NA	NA	CSASTGTQYF	TGCAGTGCTAGCACCGGTACGCAGTATTTT
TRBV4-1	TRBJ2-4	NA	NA	CASSQDSGRLAKNIQYF	TGCGCCAGCAGCCAAGACAGCGGGCGCCTAGCCAAAAACATTCAGTACTTC